This is a list of T cell receptor beta chains from one sample in a study of cytomegalovirus exposure and HLA in healthy donors. Method: immunoSEQ multiplex PCR; TCRdb's copy keeps in-frame clones and lacks some. Here the sample spans 75,000 to 100,000 clones, 65% to 85% being singletons. The material sequenced was PBMCs. The receptors here all came from a woman aged 60 to 75 in good health and CMV-seropositive. Each CDR3 is given with its conserved first and last residue. Fields, in order: D gene, CDR3 length, clone size, J gene, V gene, CDR3 protein, CDR3 DNA. The D gene is left open where the match is weak. Expanded clones get a size class; other rows say once, few or many, or leave the size out.

D: NA
length: 15
size: NA
J: TRBJ2-3
V: TRBV18
CDR3: CASSPLTGATDTQYF
DNA: TGTGCCAGCTCACCGCTGACAGGAGCCACAGATACGCAGTATTTT

D: NA
length: 21
size: NA
J: TRBJ2-7
V: TRBV9
CDR3: CASSVEQGRDKLPGGPGEQYF
DNA: TGTGCCAGCAGCGTAGAACAAGGTAGGGACAAACTACCGGGTGGACCGGGCGAGCAGTACTTC

D: NA
length: 13
size: NA
J: TRBJ2-7
V: TRBV6-5
CDR3: CASSYSAGREQYF
DNA: TGTGCCAGCAGTTACTCGGCAGGGAGGGAGCAGTACTTC

D: TRBD1
length: 15
size: NA
J: TRBJ2-7
V: TRBV7-2
CDR3: CASSLGTGASNEQYF
DNA: TGTGCCAGCAGCTTAGGGACAGGGGCGTCGAACGAGCAGTACTTC

D: TRBD1
length: 15
size: NA
J: TRBJ1-2
V: TRBV18
CDR3: CASSPTGQGPNGYTF
DNA: TGTGCCAGCTCACCTACTGGACAGGGGCCTAATGGCTACACCTTC

D: NA
length: 15
size: NA
J: TRBJ2-2
V: TRBV6-1
CDR3: CASSELRSNTGELFF
DNA: TGTGCCAGCAGTGAATTGCGATCGAACACCGGGGAGCTGTTTTTT

D: TRBD2
length: 14
size: NA
J: TRBJ2-1
V: TRBV4-1
CDR3: CASSQGGSLWEQFF
DNA: TGCGCCAGCAGCCAGGGCGGGAGCCTTTGGGAGCAGTTCTTC

D: NA
length: 13
size: NA
J: TRBJ1-2
V: TRBV7-2
CDR3: CASSFGAIYGYTF
DNA: TGTGCCAGCAGCTTCGGAGCAATCTATGGCTACACCTTC

D: TRBD1
length: 14
size: NA
J: TRBJ1-3
V: TRBV19
CDR3: CASSQQGSGNTIYF
DNA: TGTGCCAGTAGTCAACAGGGGTCCGGAAACACCATATATTTT

D: NA
length: 16
size: NA
J: TRBJ1-1
V: TRBV5-4
CDR3: CASSLAGILRNTEAFF
DNA: TGTGCCAGCAGCTTGGCAGGGATCCTAAGGAACACTGAAGCTTTCTTT

D: NA
length: 16
size: NA
J: TRBJ1-1
V: TRBV11-1
CDR3: CASSLGAGEFNTEAFF
DNA: TGTGCCAGCAGCTTAGGAGCCGGGGAATTCAACACTGAAGCTTTCTTT

D: NA
length: 15
size: NA
J: TRBJ1-4
V: TRBV10-1
CDR3: CASRPFRDLGEKLFF
DNA: TGCGCCAGCAGACCTTTCAGGGACTTGGGGGAAAAACTGTTTTTT

D: TRBD1
length: 15
size: NA
J: TRBJ1-3
V: TRBV5-4
CDR3: CASSLSDRGGNTIYF
DNA: TGTGCCAGCAGCTTGAGTGACAGGGGAGGAAACACCATATATTTT

D: TRBD2
length: 14
size: NA
J: TRBJ2-1
V: TRBV7-3
CDR3: CASSPGTIYNEQFF
DNA: TGTGCCAGCAGCCCCGGGACTATCTACAATGAGCAGTTCTTC

D: NA
length: 13
size: NA
J: TRBJ2-2
V: TRBV14
CDR3: CASSQSGVGELFF
DNA: TGTGCCAGCAGCCAATCGGGAGTCGGGGAGCTGTTTTTT

D: TRBD2
length: 17
size: few
J: TRBJ2-6
V: TRBV6-1
CDR3: CASSVGAGGSGANVLTF
DNA: TGTGCCAGCAGTGTCGGAGCGGGAGGCTCTGGGGCCAACGTCCTGACTTTC

D: NA
length: 14
size: NA
J: TRBJ1-1
V: TRBV11-1
CDR3: CASSFQGPYTEAFF
DNA: TGTGCCAGCAGCTTCCAGGGGCCGTACACTGAAGCTTTCTTT

D: NA
length: 15
size: NA
J: TRBJ1-1
V: TRBV13
CDR3: CASSALAGAVTEAFF
DNA: TGTGCCAGCAGCGCGTTAGCGGGGGCGGTAACTGAAGCTTTCTTT

D: NA
length: 14
size: NA
J: TRBJ2-3
V: TRBV18
CDR3: CASRSLERTDTQYF
DNA: TGTGCCAGCCGAAGTTTAGAGCGCACAGATACGCAGTATTTT

D: NA
length: 13
size: NA
J: TRBJ1-3
V: TRBV19
CDR3: CASSTGVGNTIYF
DNA: TGTGCCAGTAGTACAGGGGTTGGAAACACCATATATTTT

D: TRBD1
length: 15
size: NA
J: TRBJ1-2
V: TRBV9
CDR3: CASSPTGTDNYGYTF
DNA: TGTGCCAGCAGCCCTACGGGGACAGACAATTATGGCTACACCTTC

D: TRBD1
length: 15
size: NA
J: TRBJ1-1
V: TRBV14
CDR3: CASSQDWVRGAEAFF
DNA: TGTGCCAGCAGCCAAGATTGGGTCAGGGGGGCTGAAGCTTTCTTT

D: TRBD2
length: 15
size: NA
J: TRBJ2-1
V: TRBV6-1
CDR3: CASSPREVSYNEQFF
DNA: TGTGCCAGCAGCCCGCGGGAGGTGTCCTACAATGAGCAGTTCTTC

D: NA
length: 16
size: NA
J: TRBJ1-5
V: TRBV28
CDR3: CASIKGGLGSNQPQHF
DNA: TGTGCCAGCATTAAAGGCGGGTTAGGCAGCAATCAGCCCCAGCATTTT

D: TRBD2
length: 18
size: NA
J: TRBJ2-7
V: TRBV11-2
CDR3: CASSRKGPGLAGQWEQYF
DNA: TGTGCCAGCAGCCGAAAGGGCCCCGGACTAGCGGGCCAATGGGAGCAGTACTTC

D: TRBD1
length: 13
size: NA
J: TRBJ2-6
V: TRBV30
CDR3: CAVDRAGANVLTF
DNA: TGTGCCGTCGACAGGGCTGGGGCCAACGTCCTGACTTTC

D: NA
length: 15
size: few
J: TRBJ2-6
V: TRBV5-1
CDR3: CASSFTGIGANVLTF
DNA: TGCGCCAGCAGTTTTACAGGGATTGGGGCCAACGTCCTGACTTTC

D: TRBD1
length: 15
size: few
J: TRBJ1-1
V: TRBV30
CDR3: CASYLPTGENTEAFF
DNA: TGTGCCTCCTACCTGCCCACAGGGGAGAACACTGAAGCTTTCTTT

D: TRBD2
length: 15
size: NA
J: TRBJ2-1
V: TRBV10-2
CDR3: CASSDKAGGPGEQFF
DNA: TGCGCCAGCAGTGATAAGGCGGGAGGGCCTGGTGAGCAGTTCTTC

D: NA
length: 12
size: NA
J: TRBJ2-7
V: TRBV7-6
CDR3: CASSLGGHEQYF
DNA: TGTGCCAGCAGCTTAGGGGGGCACGAGCAGTACTTC

D: TRBD1
length: 14
size: few
J: TRBJ1-1
V: TRBV4-1
CDR3: CASSQAGGRDEAFF
DNA: TGTGCCAGCAGCCAAGCAGGGGGCAGGGATGAAGCTTTCTTT

D: NA
length: 14
size: NA
J: TRBJ1-2
V: TRBV27
CDR3: CASSLKGFNRGYTF
DNA: TGTGCCAGCAGTTTGAAGGGGTTCAATCGGGGCTACACCTTC

D: NA
length: 17
size: NA
J: TRBJ2-7
V: TRBV27
CDR3: CASSSNNRGHYSYEQYF
DNA: TGTGCCAGCAGTTCCAACAACCGGGGACACTACTCCTATGAGCAGTACTTC

D: NA
length: 11
size: NA
J: TRBJ2-5
V: TRBV5-1
CDR3: CASSPSETQYF
DNA: TGCGCCAGCAGCCCCTCGGAGACCCAGTACTTC

D: NA
length: 13
size: NA
J: TRBJ2-7
V: TRBV11-2
CDR3: CASKSRHVYEQYF
DNA: TGTGCCAGCAAATCAAGACACGTCTACGAGCAGTACTTC

D: NA
length: 16
size: few
J: TRBJ1-1
V: TRBV10-3
CDR3: CATTFSVESLNTEAFF
DNA: TGTGCCACCACGTTTAGTGTCGAGTCCTTGAACACTGAAGCTTTCTTT

D: TRBD2
length: 13
size: NA
J: TRBJ2-3
V: TRBV2
CDR3: CASSELARGGQYF
DNA: TGTGCCAGCAGTGAGTTAGCTCGGGGGGGGCAGTATTTT

D: TRBD2
length: 15
size: NA
J: TRBJ2-7
V: TRBV7-9
CDR3: CASSPRTSGSYEQYF
DNA: TGTGCCAGCAGCCCTCGGACTAGCGGGAGTTACGAGCAGTACTTC

D: NA
length: 14
size: NA
J: TRBJ1-5
V: TRBV2
CDR3: CASNPDRGNQPQHF
DNA: TGTGCCAGCAACCCGGACCGGGGGAATCAGCCCCAGCATTTT

D: NA
length: 15
size: few
J: TRBJ2-5
V: TRBV6-1
CDR3: CASSELVPHQETQYF
DNA: TGTGCCAGCAGTGAACTAGTTCCCCACCAAGAGACCCAGTACTTC

D: NA
length: 13
size: NA
J: TRBJ2-3
V: TRBV10-1
CDR3: CASRRDSTDTQYF
DNA: TGCGCCAGCAGGCGGGATAGCACAGATACGCAGTATTTT